Listed here is a single T cell receptor (beta chain). The antigen remains undetermined. The study ran its PCR with 60 Vbeta and 13 Jbeta primers. Sequenced by immunoSEQ multiplex PCR; TCRdb stores in-frame clones only, minus some. This table has some 120,000 clones, 77% appearing once. These data belong to a study of cytomegalovirus exposure and HLA in healthy donors. Study-wide background: Researchers previously reported finding more than 100 million unique TCR beta sequences from roughly 170 million T cells.

The ends were cut back, 0 bases at V and 4 bases at J, with 11 bases in the middle. This CDR3 has 15 residues. Germline CDR1 is SGDLS and CDR2 is YYNGEE. Whole-study findings and limits: Most subjects had HLA-A and HLA-B alleles reportedly predicted accurately by TCR beta sequences.

This clonotype was sampled from a man aged 18 to 35 in good health and CMV-seropositive. V gene TRBV9 combines with J gene TRBJ1-3; TRBD1 might be the D (5 bases). Sequencing was carried out using PBMCs. The CDR3 DNA reads as TGTGCCAGCAGCGTAGCCTCAGCAGGGGGAAACACCATATATTTT. This encodes CASSVASAGGNTIYF. Combining the CDR3 with reference TRBV9 and TRBJ1-3 gives the whole variable domain DSGVTQTPKHLITATGQRVTLRCSPRSGDLSVYWYQQSLDQGLQFLIQYYNGEERAKGNILERFSAQQFPDLHSELNLSSLELGDSALYFCASSVASAGGNTIYFGEGSWLTVV.